The rows below give T cell receptor beta chains drawn from one sample of a study of T-cell reconstitution after alpha-beta-depleted transplantation in children. TCRdb re-analysed the PCR reads in MiXCR, keeping a single row per CDR3 protein. The sample yields 500,000 to 650,000 distinct CDR3 sequences, about an eighth seen once. The input for sequencing was PBMCs, mostly from graft donor cells, taken 180 days after TCRalphabeta/CD19-depleted stem cell transplant. These receptor sequences come from a female patient between 2 and 10 years old who had a stem cell transplant for aplastic anemia, so the T cells may come from the graft donor. CDR3s include the opening cysteine and the closing phenylalanine or tryptophan. Each record gives: D gene, CDR3 length, V gene, J gene, clone size, CDR3 protein, CDR3 DNA. The D gene is left open where the match is weak. Clone size is not always given. Where it is, it says once, few, many or a class for expanded clones.

d_gene: .; len: 13; v_gene: TRBV6-1; j_gene: TRBJ2-7; abundance: .; CDR3aa: CASSPRKIGEQYF; CDR3nt: TGTGCCAGCTCCCCCCGGAAAATAGGCGAGCAGTACTTC
d_gene: .; len: 13; v_gene: TRBV12-3/TRBV12-4; j_gene: TRBJ2-5; abundance: few; CDR3aa: CASGGQLQETQYF; CDR3nt: TGTGCCAGCGGGGGACAATTGCAAGAGACCCAGTACTTC
d_gene: TRBD1; len: 17; v_gene: TRBV12-3/TRBV12-4; j_gene: TRBJ2-1; abundance: few; CDR3aa: CASSSPPGQGLYDEQFF; CDR3nt: TGTGCCAGCAGTTCACCGCCGGGACAGGGCCTTTACGATGAGCAGTTCTTC
d_gene: .; len: 14; v_gene: TRBV27; j_gene: TRBJ1-5; abundance: .; CDR3aa: CASSLSRGRQPQHF; CDR3nt: TGTGCCAGCAGTTTATCTCGGGGTAGGCAGCCCCAGCATTTT
d_gene: .; len: 15; v_gene: TRBV12-3/TRBV12-4; j_gene: TRBJ2-4; abundance: many; CDR3aa: CASSPREFRRDIQYF; CDR3nt: TGTGCCAGCAGTCCCAGGGAGTTCCGCAGGGACATTCAGTACTTC
d_gene: .; len: 11; v_gene: TRBV24-1; j_gene: TRBJ2-1; abundance: few; CDR3aa: CATSSGNEQFF; CDR3nt: TGTGCCACCAGTAGTGGGAATGAGCAGTTCTTC
d_gene: .; len: 12; v_gene: TRBV6-6; j_gene: TRBJ1-4; abundance: .; CDR3aa: CASEGQAEKLFF; CDR3nt: TGTGCCAGCGAAGGCCAGGCCGAAAAACTGTTTTTT
d_gene: .; len: 17; v_gene: TRBV18; j_gene: TRBJ2-6; abundance: .; CDR3aa: CASSPTVVGSGANVLTF; CDR3nt: TGTGCCAGCTCACCAACCGTAGTAGGGAGTGGGGCCAACGTCCTGACTTTC
d_gene: .; len: 10; v_gene: TRBV29-1; j_gene: TRBJ2-1; abundance: .; CDR3aa: CSVDYNEQFF; CDR3nt: TGCAGCGTGGATTACAATGAGCAGTTCTTC
d_gene: .; len: 17; v_gene: TRBV6-5; j_gene: TRBJ1-3; abundance: .; CDR3aa: CASSPSWGGHSGNTIYF; CDR3nt: TGTGCCAGCAGCCCTAGTTGGGGGGGACACTCTGGAAACACCATATATTTT
d_gene: TRBD1; len: 13; v_gene: TRBV6-1; j_gene: TRBJ1-5; abundance: .; CDR3aa: CASRRDRVQPQHF; CDR3nt: TGTGCCAGCAGACGGGACAGGGTTCAGCCCCAGCATTTT
d_gene: TRBD2; len: 16; v_gene: TRBV14; j_gene: TRBJ2-5; abundance: few; CDR3aa: CASSRLLADVQETQYF; CDR3nt: TGTGCCAGCAGCCGCCTTCTAGCGGACGTCCAAGAGACCCAGTACTTC
d_gene: .; len: 18; v_gene: TRBV6-5; j_gene: TRBJ2-4; abundance: few; CDR3aa: CASSYGPGWREAKNIQYF; CDR3nt: TGTGCCAGCAGTTACGGCCCCGGGTGGCGGGAAGCCAAAAACATTCAGTACTTC
d_gene: .; len: 14; v_gene: TRBV7-9; j_gene: TRBJ1-2; abundance: few; CDR3aa: CASSKIRDNYGYTF; CDR3nt: TGTGCCAGCAGCAAGATCAGGGATAACTATGGCTACACCTTC
d_gene: .; len: 15; v_gene: TRBV28; j_gene: TRBJ1-3; abundance: many; CDR3aa: CASSLRGILRNTIYF; CDR3nt: TGTGCCAGCAGTTTAAGGGGAATACTGCGGAACACCATATATTTT
d_gene: .; len: 14; v_gene: TRBV12-3/TRBV12-4; j_gene: TRBJ1-5; abundance: .; CDR3aa: CASSLAGVNQPQHF; CDR3nt: TGTGCCAGCAGTTTGGCAGGAGTTAATCAGCCCCAGCATTTT
d_gene: .; len: 15; v_gene: TRBV28; j_gene: TRBJ1-2; abundance: few; CDR3aa: CASSSPPGHSVGYTF; CDR3nt: TGTGCCAGCAGTTCCCCCCCAGGGCATTCGGTCGGCTACACCTTC
d_gene: .; len: 18; v_gene: TRBV11-2; j_gene: TRBJ2-1; abundance: few; CDR3aa: CASSSTRTGVSAYNEQFF; CDR3nt: TGTGCCAGCAGCTCAACGAGGACGGGAGTTAGCGCCTACAATGAGCAGTTCTTC
d_gene: TRBD1; len: 13; v_gene: TRBV13; j_gene: TRBJ2-2; abundance: few; CDR3aa: CASSPRQGGELFF; CDR3nt: TGTGCCAGCAGCCCCCGACAGGGCGGGGAGCTGTTTTTT
d_gene: .; len: 12; v_gene: TRBV5-6; j_gene: TRBJ2-1; abundance: few; CDR3aa: CASGSNGDEQFF; CDR3nt: TGTGCCAGCGGGAGTAATGGTGATGAGCAGTTCTTC
d_gene: .; len: 16; v_gene: TRBV24-1; j_gene: TRBJ2-5; abundance: few; CDR3aa: CATSDSTGAGQETQYF; CDR3nt: TGTGCCACCAGTGATTCCACGGGAGCAGGGCAAGAGACCCAGTACTTC
d_gene: TRBD1; len: 18; v_gene: TRBV29-1; j_gene: TRBJ1-2; abundance: .; CDR3aa: CSVTPPDRAKFGDYGYTF; CDR3nt: TGCAGCGTCACCCCGCCGGACAGGGCAAAGTTCGGAGACTATGGCTACACCTTC
d_gene: .; len: 12; v_gene: TRBV15; j_gene: TRBJ2-7; abundance: many; CDR3aa: CATSRATGEQYF; CDR3nt: TGTGCCACCAGCAGAGCGACAGGCGAGCAGTACTTC
d_gene: TRBD2; len: 16; v_gene: TRBV5-1; j_gene: TRBJ2-5; abundance: .; CDR3aa: CASSQRTSGRGETQYF; CDR3nt: TGCGCCAGCAGCCAGCGGACTAGCGGGAGAGGAGAGACCCAGTACTTC
d_gene: .; len: 11; v_gene: TRBV29-1; j_gene: TRBJ1-2; abundance: few; CDR3aa: CSVVRVHGYTF; CDR3nt: TGCAGCGTTGTCAGGGTACATGGCTACACCTTC
d_gene: .; len: 15; v_gene: TRBV10-3; j_gene: TRBJ1-2; abundance: few; CDR3aa: CAISIDLAPYYGYTF; CDR3nt: TGTGCCATCAGCATCGACCTAGCACCCTACTATGGCTACACCTTC
d_gene: .; len: 16; v_gene: TRBV7-2; j_gene: TRBJ1-5; abundance: few; CDR3aa: CASSPRSGGIDQPQHF; CDR3nt: TGTGCCAGCAGCCCCCGGTCGGGCGGGATAGATCAGCCCCAGCATTTT
d_gene: .; len: 13; v_gene: TRBV10-3; j_gene: TRBJ1-1; abundance: .; CDR3aa: CAISELGNTEAFF; CDR3nt: TGTGCCATCAGTGAGCTGGGAAACACTGAAGCTTTCTTT
d_gene: TRBD2; len: 14; v_gene: TRBV6-2/TRBV6-3; j_gene: TRBJ2-1; abundance: .; CDR3aa: CASREGLAGDEQFF; CDR3nt: TGTGCCAGCCGGGAGGGGCTAGCGGGAGACGAGCAGTTCTTC
d_gene: .; len: 15; v_gene: TRBV12-3/TRBV12-4; j_gene: TRBJ1-4; abundance: few; CDR3aa: CASSGMEGTNEKLFF; CDR3nt: TGTGCCAGCAGTGGAATGGAGGGAACTAATGAAAAACTGTTTTTT
d_gene: .; len: 15; v_gene: TRBV6-2/TRBV6-3; j_gene: TRBJ2-7; abundance: few; CDR3aa: CASSMRDTFPYEQYF; CDR3nt: TGTGCCAGCAGTATGCGGGACACCTTCCCCTACGAGCAGTACTTC
d_gene: .; len: 11; v_gene: TRBV29-1; j_gene: TRBJ2-7; abundance: many; CDR3aa: CSVRGVYEQYF; CDR3nt: TGCAGCGTTCGGGGAGTCTACGAGCAGTACTTC
d_gene: TRBD2; len: 16; v_gene: TRBV20-1; j_gene: TRBJ2-1; abundance: .; CDR3aa: CSAPHLAGGPYNEQFF; CDR3nt: TGCAGTGCTCCCCACCTAGCGGGAGGGCCCTACAATGAGCAGTTCTTC
d_gene: .; len: 16; v_gene: TRBV7-9; j_gene: TRBJ2-7; abundance: .; CDR3aa: CASSPGRGALSYEQYF; CDR3nt: TGTGCCAGCAGCCCGGGTAGGGGAGCGTTGTCCTACGAGCAGTACTTC
d_gene: TRBD1; len: 15; v_gene: TRBV18; j_gene: TRBJ2-7; abundance: .; CDR3aa: CASSPGQGAGYEQYF; CDR3nt: TGTGCCAGCTCACCCGGACAGGGGGCTGGCTACGAGCAGTACTTC
d_gene: .; len: 15; v_gene: TRBV20-1; j_gene: TRBJ2-7; abundance: .; CDR3aa: CSAQALGSHSYEQYF; CDR3nt: TGCAGTGCCCAAGCTTTGGGCAGCCACTCCTACGAGCAGTACTTC
d_gene: TRBD2; len: 14; v_gene: TRBV3-1; j_gene: TRBJ2-3; abundance: many; CDR3aa: CASSTSGGTDTQYF; CDR3nt: TGTGCCAGCAGCACTAGCGGGGGCACAGATACGCAGTATTTT
d_gene: .; len: 10; v_gene: TRBV5-1; j_gene: TRBJ2-2; abundance: few; CDR3aa: CASTVGELFF; CDR3nt: TGCGCCAGCACAGTCGGGGAGCTGTTTTTT
d_gene: .; len: 14; v_gene: TRBV4-2; j_gene: TRBJ1-1; abundance: few; CDR3aa: CASSQGTAPLEAFF; CDR3nt: TGTGCCAGCAGCCAAGGGACAGCTCCTCTTGAAGCTTTCTTT
d_gene: .; len: 14; v_gene: TRBV7-8; j_gene: TRBJ1-5; abundance: .; CDR3aa: CASSLVLSDSPQHF; CDR3nt: TGTGCCAGCAGCTTAGTTCTTTCCGACTCGCCCCAGCATTTT
d_gene: TRBD2; len: 15; v_gene: TRBV7-2; j_gene: TRBJ2-2; abundance: many; CDR3aa: CASSSGTSGTGELFF; CDR3nt: TGTGCCAGCAGCTCCGGGACTAGCGGAACCGGGGAGCTGTTTTTT
d_gene: TRBD1; len: 13; v_gene: TRBV10-3; j_gene: TRBJ2-7; abundance: .; CDR3aa: CANSGTGGPEQYF; CDR3nt: TGTGCCAACTCCGGGACAGGGGGGCCCGAGCAGTACTTC
d_gene: TRBD2; len: 16; v_gene: TRBV6-2/TRBV6-3; j_gene: TRBJ2-1; abundance: .; CDR3aa: CASSYAIAGPFNEQFF; CDR3nt: TGTGCCAGCAGTTACGCGATAGCGGGACCTTTCAATGAGCAGTTCTTC
d_gene: .; len: 15; v_gene: TRBV20-1; j_gene: TRBJ2-1; abundance: many; CDR3aa: CSARDWVGVYNEQFF; CDR3nt: TGCAGTGCTAGAGATTGGGTGGGAGTTTACAATGAGCAGTTCTTC
d_gene: .; len: 18; v_gene: TRBV11-2; j_gene: TRBJ2-1; abundance: few; CDR3aa: CASSLVLARYGSYNEQFF; CDR3nt: TGTGCCAGCAGCTTAGTTCTGGCGCGGTATGGATCCTACAATGAGCAGTTCTTC
d_gene: .; len: 10; v_gene: TRBV29-1; j_gene: TRBJ1-2; abundance: .; CDR3aa: CREGPNGYTF; CDR3nt: TGCAGGGAGGGCCCCAATGGCTACACCTTC
d_gene: .; len: 12; v_gene: TRBV18; j_gene: TRBJ1-1; abundance: .; CDR3aa: CASSNQNTEAFF; CDR3nt: TGTGCCAGCTCAAACCAGAACACTGAAGCTTTCTTT
d_gene: .; len: 14; v_gene: TRBV29-1; j_gene: TRBJ1-1; abundance: few; CDR3aa: CSVTRVQDPAEAFF; CDR3nt: TGCAGCGTGACAAGGGTCCAGGACCCGGCTGAAGCTTTCTTT